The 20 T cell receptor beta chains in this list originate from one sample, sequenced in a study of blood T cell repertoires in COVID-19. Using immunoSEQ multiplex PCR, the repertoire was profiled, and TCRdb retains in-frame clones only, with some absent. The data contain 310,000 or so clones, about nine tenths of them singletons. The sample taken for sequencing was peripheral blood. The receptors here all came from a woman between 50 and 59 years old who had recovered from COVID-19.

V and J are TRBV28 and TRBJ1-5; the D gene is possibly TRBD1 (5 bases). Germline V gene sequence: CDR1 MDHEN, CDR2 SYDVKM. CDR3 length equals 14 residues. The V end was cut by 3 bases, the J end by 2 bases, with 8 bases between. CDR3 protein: CASSFGTGNQPQHF. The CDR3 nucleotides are TGTGCCAGCAGTTTCGGGACTGGCAATCAGCCCCAGCATTTT.

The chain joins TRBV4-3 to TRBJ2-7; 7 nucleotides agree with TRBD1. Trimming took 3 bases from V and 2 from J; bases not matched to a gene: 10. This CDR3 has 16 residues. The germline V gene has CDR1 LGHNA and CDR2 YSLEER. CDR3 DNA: TGCGCCAGCAGCCAGGACTTGACAGGGCGACCCTACGAGCAGTACTTC. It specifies CASSQDLTGRPYEQYF.

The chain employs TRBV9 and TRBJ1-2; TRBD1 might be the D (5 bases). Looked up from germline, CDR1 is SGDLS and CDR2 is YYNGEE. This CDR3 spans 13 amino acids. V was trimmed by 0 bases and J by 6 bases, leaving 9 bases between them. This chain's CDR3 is CASSVGSTDGYTF. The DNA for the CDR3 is TGTGCCAGCAGCGTAGGGTCGACAGATGGCTACACCTTC.

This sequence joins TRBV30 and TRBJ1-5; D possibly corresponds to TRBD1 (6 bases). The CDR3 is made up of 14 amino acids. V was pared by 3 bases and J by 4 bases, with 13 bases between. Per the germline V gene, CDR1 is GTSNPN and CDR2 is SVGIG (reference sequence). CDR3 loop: CAWSSTGMNQPQHF. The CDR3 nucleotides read TGTGCCTGGAGCTCCACAGGGATGAATCAGCCCCAGCATTTT. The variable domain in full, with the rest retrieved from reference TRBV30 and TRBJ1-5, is SQTIHQWPATLVQPVGSPLSLECTVEGTSNPNLYWYRQAAGRGLQLLFYSVGIGQISSEVPQNLSASRPQDRQFILSSKKLLLSDSGFYLCAWSSTGMNQPQHFGDGTRLSIL.

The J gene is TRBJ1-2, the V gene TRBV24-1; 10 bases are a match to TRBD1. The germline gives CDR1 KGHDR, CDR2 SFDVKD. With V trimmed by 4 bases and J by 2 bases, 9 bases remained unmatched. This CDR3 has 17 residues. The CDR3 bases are TGTGCCACCAGTGACCGACGACAGGGGGCGGAAAACTATGGCTACACCTTC. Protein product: CATSDRRQGAENYGYTF.

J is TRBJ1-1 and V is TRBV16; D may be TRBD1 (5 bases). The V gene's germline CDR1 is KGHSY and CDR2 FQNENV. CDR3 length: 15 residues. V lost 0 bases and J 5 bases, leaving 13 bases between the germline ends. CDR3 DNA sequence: TGTGCCAGCAGCCAATCCACAGTGCGGGGGACTGAAGCTTTCTTT. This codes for CASSQSTVRGTEAFF.

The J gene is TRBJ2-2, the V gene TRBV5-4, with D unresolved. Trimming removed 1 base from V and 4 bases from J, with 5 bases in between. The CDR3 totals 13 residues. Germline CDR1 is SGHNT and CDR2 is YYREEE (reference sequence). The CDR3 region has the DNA TGTGCCAGCAGCTTGACGGTCACCGGGGAGCTGTTTTTT. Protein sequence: CASSLTVTGELFF.

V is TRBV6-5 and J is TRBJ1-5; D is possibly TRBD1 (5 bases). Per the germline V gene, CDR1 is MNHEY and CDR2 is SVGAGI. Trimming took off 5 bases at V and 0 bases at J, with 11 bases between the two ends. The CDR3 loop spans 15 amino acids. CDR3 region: CASSLVGLSNQPQHF. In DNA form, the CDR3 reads TGTGCCAGCAGTCTGGTGGGACTTAGCAATCAGCCCCAGCATTTT.

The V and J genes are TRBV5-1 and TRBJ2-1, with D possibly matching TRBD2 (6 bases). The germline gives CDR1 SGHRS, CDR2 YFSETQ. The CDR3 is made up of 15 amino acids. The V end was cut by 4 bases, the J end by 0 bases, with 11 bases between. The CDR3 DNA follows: TGCGCCAGCAGCGCCGGAGGGAGCTCCTACAATGAGCAGTTCTTC. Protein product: CASSAGGSSYNEQFF.

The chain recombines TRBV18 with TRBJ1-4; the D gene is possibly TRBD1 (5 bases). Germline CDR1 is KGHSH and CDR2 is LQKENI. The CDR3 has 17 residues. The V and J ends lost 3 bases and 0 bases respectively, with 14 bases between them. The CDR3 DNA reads TGTGCCAGCTCACCCCAGGGTTTCAGAACAACTAATGAAAAACTGTTTTTT. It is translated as CASSPQGFRTTNEKLFF.

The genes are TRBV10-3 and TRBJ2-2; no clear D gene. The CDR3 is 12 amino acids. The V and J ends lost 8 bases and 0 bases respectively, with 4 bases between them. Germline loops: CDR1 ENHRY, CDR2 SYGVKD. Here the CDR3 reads CAIGANTGELFF. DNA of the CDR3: TGTGCCATCGGAGCGAACACCGGGGAGCTGTTTTTT.

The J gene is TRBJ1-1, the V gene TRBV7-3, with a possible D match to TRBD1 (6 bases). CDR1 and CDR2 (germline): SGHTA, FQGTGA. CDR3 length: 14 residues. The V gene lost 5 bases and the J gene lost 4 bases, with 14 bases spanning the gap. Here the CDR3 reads CASSARGEGTEAFF. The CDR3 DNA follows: TGTGCCAGCAGCGCCAGGGGCGAGGGCACTGAAGCTTTCTTT.

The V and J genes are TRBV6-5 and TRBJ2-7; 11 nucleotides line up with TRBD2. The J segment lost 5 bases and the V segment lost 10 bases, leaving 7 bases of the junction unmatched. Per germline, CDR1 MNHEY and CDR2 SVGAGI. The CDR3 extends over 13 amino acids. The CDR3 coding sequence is TGTGCCACCACTAGCGGGAGATCTAACGAGCAGTACTTC. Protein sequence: CATTSGRSNEQYF.

The CDR3 sequence: CASSLGFRDSSYEQYF. The CDR3 DNA reads TGTGCCAGCAGCTTAGGATTCCGGGACAGCTCCTACGAGCAGTACTTC. This chain uses TRBV28 with TRBJ2-7; 7 positions agree with TRBD1. This CDR3 comprises 16 residues. Germline V gene sequence: CDR1 MDHEN, CDR2 SYDVKM. V was clipped by 6 bases and J by 0 bases; unmatched bases: 11. Full variable domain (rest looked up from reference TRBV28 and TRBJ2-7): DVKVTQSSRYLVKRTGEKVFLECVQDMDHENMFWYRQDPGLGLRLIYFSYDVKMKEKGDIPEGYSVSREKKERFSLILESASTNQTSMYLCASSLGFRDSSYEQYFGPGTRLTVT.

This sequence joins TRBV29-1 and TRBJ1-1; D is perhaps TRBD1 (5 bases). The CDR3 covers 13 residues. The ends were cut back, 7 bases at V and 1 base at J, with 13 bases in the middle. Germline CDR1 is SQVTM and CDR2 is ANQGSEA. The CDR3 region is CSARGRGNTEAFF. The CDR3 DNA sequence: TGCAGCGCCCGAGGTAGGGGGAACACTGAAGCTTTCTTT.

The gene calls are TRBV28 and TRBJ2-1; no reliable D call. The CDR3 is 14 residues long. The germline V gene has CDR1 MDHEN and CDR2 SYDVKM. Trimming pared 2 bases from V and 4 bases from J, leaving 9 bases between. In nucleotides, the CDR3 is TGTGCCAGCAGTTTAGTGGGCGATTACAATGAGCAGTTCTTC. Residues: CASSLVGDYNEQFF.

The CDR3 DNA reads TGTGCCAGCAGCTCCCCGGGGACTCTTGATGGCTACACCTTC. Translation gives CASSSPGTLDGYTF. V is TRBV5-4 and J is TRBJ1-2, with TRBD1 as a possible D gene (5 bases). The CDR3 loop spans 14 amino acids. The ends were cut back, 3 bases at V and 6 bases at J, with 15 bases in the middle. CDR1 is SGHNT, CDR2 YYREEE, per germline (reference sequence).

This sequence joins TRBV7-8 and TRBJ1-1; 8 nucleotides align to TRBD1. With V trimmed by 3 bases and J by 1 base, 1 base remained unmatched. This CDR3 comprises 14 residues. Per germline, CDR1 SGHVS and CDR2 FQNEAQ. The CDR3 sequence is CASSLDRANTEAFF. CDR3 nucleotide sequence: TGTGCCAGCAGCTTGGACAGGGCGAACACTGAAGCTTTCTTT.

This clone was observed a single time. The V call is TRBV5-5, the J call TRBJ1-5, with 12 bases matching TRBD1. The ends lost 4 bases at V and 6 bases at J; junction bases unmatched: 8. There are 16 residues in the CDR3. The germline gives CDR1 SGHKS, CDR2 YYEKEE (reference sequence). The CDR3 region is CASSHTGTGGGQPQHF. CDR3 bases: TGTGCCAGCAGCCACACCGGGACAGGGGGCGGTCAGCCCCAGCATTTT.

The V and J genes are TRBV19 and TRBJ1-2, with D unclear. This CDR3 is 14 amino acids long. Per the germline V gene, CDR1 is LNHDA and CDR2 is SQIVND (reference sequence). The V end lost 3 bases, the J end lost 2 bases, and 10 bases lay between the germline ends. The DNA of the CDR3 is TGTGCCAGTAGTATTCTCCAGGCGAACTATGGCTACACCTTC. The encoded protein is CASSILQANYGYTF. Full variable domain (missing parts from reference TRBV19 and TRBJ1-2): DGGITQSPKYLFRKEGQNVTLSCEQNLNHDAMYWYRQDPGQGLRLIYYSQIVNDFQKGDIAEGYSVSREKKESFPLTVTSAQKNPTAFYLCASSILQANYGYTFGSGTRLTVV.